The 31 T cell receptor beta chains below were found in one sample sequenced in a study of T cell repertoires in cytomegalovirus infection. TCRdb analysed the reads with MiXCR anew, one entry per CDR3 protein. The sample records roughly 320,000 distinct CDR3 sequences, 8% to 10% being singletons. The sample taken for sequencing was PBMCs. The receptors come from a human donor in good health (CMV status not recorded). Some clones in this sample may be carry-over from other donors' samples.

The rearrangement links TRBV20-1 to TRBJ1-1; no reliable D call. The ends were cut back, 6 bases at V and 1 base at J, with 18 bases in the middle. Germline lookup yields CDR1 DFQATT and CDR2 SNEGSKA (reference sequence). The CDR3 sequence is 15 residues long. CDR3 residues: CSAPKALGQNTEAFF. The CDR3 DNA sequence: TGCAGTGCCCCAAAGGCACTGGGTCAGAACACTGAAGCTTTCTTT.

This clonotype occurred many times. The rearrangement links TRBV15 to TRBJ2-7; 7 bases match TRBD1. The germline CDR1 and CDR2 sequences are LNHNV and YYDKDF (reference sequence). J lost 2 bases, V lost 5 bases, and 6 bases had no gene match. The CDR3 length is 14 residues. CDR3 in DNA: TGTGCCACCAGCGACGACAGGGTCCCCTACGAGCAGTACGTC. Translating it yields CATSDDRVPYEQYV.

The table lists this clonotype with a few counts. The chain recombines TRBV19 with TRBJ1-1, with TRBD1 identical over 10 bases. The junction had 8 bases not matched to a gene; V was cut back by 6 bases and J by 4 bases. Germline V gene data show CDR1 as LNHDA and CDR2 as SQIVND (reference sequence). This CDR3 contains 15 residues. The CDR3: CASRGTGAGFTEAFF. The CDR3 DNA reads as TGTGCCAGTAGGGGGACAGGGGCTGGATTCACTGAAGCTTTCTTT.

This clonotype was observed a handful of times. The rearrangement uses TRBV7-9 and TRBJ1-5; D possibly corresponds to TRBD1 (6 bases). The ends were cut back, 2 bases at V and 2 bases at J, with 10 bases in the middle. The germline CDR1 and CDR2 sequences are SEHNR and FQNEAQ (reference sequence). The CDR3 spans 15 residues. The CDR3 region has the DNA TGTGCCAGCAGCTTACAGGGGAGTCGCAATCAGCCCCAGCATTTT. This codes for CASSLQGSRNQPQHF.

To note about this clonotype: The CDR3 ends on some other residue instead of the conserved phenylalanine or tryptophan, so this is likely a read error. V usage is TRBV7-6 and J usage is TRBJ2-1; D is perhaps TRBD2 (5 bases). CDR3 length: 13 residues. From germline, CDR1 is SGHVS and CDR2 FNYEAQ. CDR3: CANSRTAYNEQFS. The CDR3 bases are TGTGCCAACAGCCGGACTGCATACAATGAGCAGTTCTCC.

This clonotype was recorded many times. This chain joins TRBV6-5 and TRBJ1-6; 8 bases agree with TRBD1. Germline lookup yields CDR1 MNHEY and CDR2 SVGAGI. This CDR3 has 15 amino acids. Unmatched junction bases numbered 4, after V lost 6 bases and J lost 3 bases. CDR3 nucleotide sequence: TGTGCCAGCAGCCCTGGACAGGGCTATAATTCACCCCTCCACTTT. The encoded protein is CASSPGQGYNSPLHF.

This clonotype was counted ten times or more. CDR3 DNA sequence: TGTGCCAGCAGCCTGACAGGGTACAATGAGCAGTTCTTC. Translating it yields CASSLTGYNEQFF. This chain connects TRBV7-2 to TRBJ2-1, with 7 bases identical to TRBD1. After removal of 5 bases from V and 4 bases from J, the junction contained 2 bases not matched to a gene. From germline, CDR1 is SGHTA and CDR2 FQGNSA. This CDR3 is 13 amino acids long. Full variable domain (missing parts from reference TRBV7-2 and TRBJ2-1): GAGVSQSPSNKVTEKGKDVELRCDPISGHTALYWYRQSLGQGLEFLIYFQGNSAPDKSGLPSDRFSAERTGGSVSTLTIQRTQQEDSAVYLCASSLTGYNEQFFGPGTRLTVL.

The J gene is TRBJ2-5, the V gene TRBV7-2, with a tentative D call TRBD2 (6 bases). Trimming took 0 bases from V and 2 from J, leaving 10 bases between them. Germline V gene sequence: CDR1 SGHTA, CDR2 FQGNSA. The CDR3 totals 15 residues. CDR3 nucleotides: TGTGCCAGCAGCTTAGCCCCGGGACTTCAAGAGACCCAGTACTTC. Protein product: CASSLAPGLQETQYF.

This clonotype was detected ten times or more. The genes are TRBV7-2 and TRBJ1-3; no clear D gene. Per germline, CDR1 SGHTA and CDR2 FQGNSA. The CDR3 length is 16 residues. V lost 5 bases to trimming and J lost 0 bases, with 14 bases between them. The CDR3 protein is CASSPGGLSSGNTIYF. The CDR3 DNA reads TGTGCCAGCAGCCCAGGTGGGCTTAGCTCTGGAAACACCATATATTTT.

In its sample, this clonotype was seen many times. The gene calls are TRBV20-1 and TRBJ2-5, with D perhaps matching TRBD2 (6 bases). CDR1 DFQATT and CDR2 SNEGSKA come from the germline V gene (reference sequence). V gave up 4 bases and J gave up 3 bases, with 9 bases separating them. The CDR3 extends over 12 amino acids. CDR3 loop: CSATSAEETQYF. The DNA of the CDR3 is TGCAGTGCTACTAGCGCAGAAGAGACCCAGTACTTC.

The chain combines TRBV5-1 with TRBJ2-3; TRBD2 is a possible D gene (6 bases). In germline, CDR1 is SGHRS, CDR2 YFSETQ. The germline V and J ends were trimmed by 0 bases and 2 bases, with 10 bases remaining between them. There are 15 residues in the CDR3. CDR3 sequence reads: CASSLAGVDTDTQYF. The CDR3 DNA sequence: TGCGCCAGCAGCTTGGCGGGGGTGGACACAGATACGCAGTATTTT. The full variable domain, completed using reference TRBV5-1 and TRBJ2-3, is KAGVTQTPRYLIKTRGQQVTLSCSPISGHRSVSWYQQTPGQGLQFLFEYFSETQRNKGNFPGRFSGRQFSNSRSEMNVSTLELGDSALYLCASSLAGVDTDTQYFGPGTRLTVL.

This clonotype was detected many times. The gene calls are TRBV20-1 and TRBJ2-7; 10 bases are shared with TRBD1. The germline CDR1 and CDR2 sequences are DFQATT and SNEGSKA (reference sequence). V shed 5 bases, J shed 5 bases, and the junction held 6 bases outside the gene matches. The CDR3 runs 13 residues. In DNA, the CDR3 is TGCAGTGCTCTCCGGGACAGGGGCCACGAGCAGTACGTC. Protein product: CSALRDRGHEQYV.

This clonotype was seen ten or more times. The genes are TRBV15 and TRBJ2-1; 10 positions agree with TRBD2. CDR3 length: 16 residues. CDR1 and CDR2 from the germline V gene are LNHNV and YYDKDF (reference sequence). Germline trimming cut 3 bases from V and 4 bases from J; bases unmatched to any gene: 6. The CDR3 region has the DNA TGTGCCACCAGCAGTCAGCGGGGGGGCATTTACAATGAGCAGTTCTTC. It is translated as CATSSQRGGIYNEQFF.

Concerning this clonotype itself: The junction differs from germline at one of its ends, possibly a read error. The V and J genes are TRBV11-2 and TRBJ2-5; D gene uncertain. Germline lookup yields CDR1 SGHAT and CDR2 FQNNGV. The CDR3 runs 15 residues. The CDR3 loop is CASSLIGWYQETQCF. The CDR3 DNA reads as TGTGCCAGCAGCTTAATTGGCTGGTACCAAGAGACCCAGTGCTTC.

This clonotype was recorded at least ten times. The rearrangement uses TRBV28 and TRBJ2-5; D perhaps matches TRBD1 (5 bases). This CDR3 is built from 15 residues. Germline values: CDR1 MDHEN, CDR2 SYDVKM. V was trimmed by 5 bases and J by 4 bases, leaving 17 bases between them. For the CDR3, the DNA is TGTGCCAGCAGTACCCGGACACACCCAGTAGAGACCCAGTACTTC. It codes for CASSTRTHPVETQYF.

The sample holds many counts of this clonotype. This CDR3 is CASSLLDSFRYEQYF. In DNA form, the CDR3 reads TGTGCCAGCAGCCTACTTGACAGTTTTCGATACGAGCAGTACTTC. The J gene is TRBJ2-7, the V gene TRBV7-9; weak D call: TRBD1 (5 bases). The CDR3 totals 15 residues. Germline-derived CDR1 and CDR2 are SEHNR and FQNEAQ (reference sequence). The ends were cut back, 5 bases at V and 4 bases at J, with 18 bases in the middle.

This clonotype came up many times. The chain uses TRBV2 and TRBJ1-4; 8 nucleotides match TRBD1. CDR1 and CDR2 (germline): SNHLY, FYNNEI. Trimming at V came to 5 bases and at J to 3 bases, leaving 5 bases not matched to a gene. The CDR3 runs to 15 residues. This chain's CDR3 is CASSTGQGSNEKLFF. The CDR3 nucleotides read TGTGCCAGCAGTACAGGACAGGGATCTAATGAAAAACTGTTTTTT. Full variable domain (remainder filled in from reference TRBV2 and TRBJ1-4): EPEVTQTPSHQVTQMGQEVILRCVPISNHLYFYWYRQILGQKVEFLVSFYNNEISEKSEIFDDQFSVERPDGSNFTLKIRSTKLEDSAMYFCASSTGQGSNEKLFFGSGTQLSVL.

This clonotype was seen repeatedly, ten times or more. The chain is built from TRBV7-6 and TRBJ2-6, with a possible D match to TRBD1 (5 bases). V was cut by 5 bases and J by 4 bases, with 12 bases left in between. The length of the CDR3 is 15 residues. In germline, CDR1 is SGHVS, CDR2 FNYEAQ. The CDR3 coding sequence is TGTGCCAGCAGCCTGTGGGGCACCGGGGCCAACGTCCTGACTTTC. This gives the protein CASSLWGTGANVLTF.

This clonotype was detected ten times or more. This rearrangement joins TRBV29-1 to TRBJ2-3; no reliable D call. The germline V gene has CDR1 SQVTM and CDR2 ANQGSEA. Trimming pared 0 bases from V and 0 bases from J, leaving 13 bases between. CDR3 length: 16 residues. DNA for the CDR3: TGCAGCGTTGAAGATCGATGGTCGATTAGCACAGATACGCAGTATTTT. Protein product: CSVEDRWSISTDTQYF.

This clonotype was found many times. The CDR3 sequence is CSADRGLTEAFF. The CDR3 bases are TGCAGTGCTGACAGGGGCCTAACTGAAGCTTTCTTT. This rearrangement joins TRBV20-1 to TRBJ1-1, with 8 positions matching TRBD1. Losses at the gene ends were 5 bases for V and 5 bases for J; bases not matched to a gene: 4. CDR3 length: 12 amino acids. Germline V CDR1 and CDR2: DFQATT, SNEGSKA (reference sequence).

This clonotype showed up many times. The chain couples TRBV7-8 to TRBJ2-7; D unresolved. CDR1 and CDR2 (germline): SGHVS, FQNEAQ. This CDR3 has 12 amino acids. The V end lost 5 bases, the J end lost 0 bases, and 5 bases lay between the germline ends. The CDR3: CASSPRSYEQYF. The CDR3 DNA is TGTGCCAGCAGCCCCCGCTCCTACGAGCAGTACTTC.

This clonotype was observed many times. CDR3 amino acids: CASQGTGSSPLHF. As DNA, the CDR3 is TGTGCCAGCCAAGGGACAGGGTCCTCACCCCTCCACTTT. The rearrangement links TRBV19 to TRBJ1-6; 9 bases agree with TRBD1. This CDR3 spans 13 amino acids. Germline V gene lookup returns CDR1 LNHDA and CDR2 SQIVND (reference sequence). The junction had 7 bases not matched to a gene; V was cut back by 9 bases and J by 10 bases. Full variable domain (outside the CDR3, taken from reference TRBV19 and TRBJ1-6): DGGITQSPKYLFRKEGQNVTLSCEQNLNHDAMYWYRQDPGQGLRLIYYSQIVNDFQKGDIAEGYSVSREKKESFPLTVTSAQKNPTAFYLCASQGTGSSPLHFGNGTRLTVT.

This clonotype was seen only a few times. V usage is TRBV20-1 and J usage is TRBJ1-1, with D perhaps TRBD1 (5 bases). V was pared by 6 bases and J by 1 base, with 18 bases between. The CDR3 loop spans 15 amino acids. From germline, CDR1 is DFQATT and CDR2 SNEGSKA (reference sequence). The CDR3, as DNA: TGCAGTGCGCCCAACCAGGGAACGGGGAACACTGAAGCTTTCTTT. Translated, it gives CSAPNQGTGNTEAFF.

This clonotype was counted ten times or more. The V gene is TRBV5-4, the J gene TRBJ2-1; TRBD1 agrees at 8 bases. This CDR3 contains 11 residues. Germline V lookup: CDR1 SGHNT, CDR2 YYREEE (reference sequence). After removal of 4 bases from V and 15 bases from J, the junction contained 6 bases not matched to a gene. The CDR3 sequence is CASSGGQGWFF. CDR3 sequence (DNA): TGTGCCAGCAGCGGTGGACAGGGTTGGTTCTTC.

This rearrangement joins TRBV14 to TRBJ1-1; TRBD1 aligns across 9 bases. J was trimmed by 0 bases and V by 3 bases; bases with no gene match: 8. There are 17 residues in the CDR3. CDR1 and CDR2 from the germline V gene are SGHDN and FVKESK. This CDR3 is CASSHLGQGTMNTEAFF. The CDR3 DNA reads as TGTGCCAGCAGCCACCTTGGACAGGGGACTATGAACACTGAAGCTTTCTTT.

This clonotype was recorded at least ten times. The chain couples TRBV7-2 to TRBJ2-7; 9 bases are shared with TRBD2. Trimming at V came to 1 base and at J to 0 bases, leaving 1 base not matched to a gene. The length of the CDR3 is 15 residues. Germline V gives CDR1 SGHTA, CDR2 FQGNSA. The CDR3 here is CASSLELAGSYEQYF. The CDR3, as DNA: TGTGCCAGCAGCTTAGAACTAGCGGGCTCCTACGAGCAGTACTTC.

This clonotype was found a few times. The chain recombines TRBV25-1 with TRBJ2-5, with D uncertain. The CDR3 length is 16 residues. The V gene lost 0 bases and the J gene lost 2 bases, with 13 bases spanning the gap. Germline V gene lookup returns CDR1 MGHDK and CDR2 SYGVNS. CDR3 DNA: TGTGCCAGCAGTGAATATATGAAGGAGATTCAAGAGACCCAGTACTTC. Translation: CASSEYMKEIQETQYF.

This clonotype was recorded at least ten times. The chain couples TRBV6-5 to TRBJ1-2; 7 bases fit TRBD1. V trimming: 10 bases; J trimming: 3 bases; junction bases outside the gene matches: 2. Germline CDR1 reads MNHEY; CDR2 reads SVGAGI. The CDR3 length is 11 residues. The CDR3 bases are TGTGCCACGACAGGGTACTATGGCTACACCTTC. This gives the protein CATTGYYGYTF.

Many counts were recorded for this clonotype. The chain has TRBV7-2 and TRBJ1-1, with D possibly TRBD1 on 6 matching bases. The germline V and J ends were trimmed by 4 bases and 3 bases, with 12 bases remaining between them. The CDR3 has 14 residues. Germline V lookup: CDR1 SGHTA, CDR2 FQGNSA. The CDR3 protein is CASSSYRVDTEAFF. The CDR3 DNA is TGTGCCAGCAGCTCTTACAGGGTTGACACTGAAGCTTTCTTT. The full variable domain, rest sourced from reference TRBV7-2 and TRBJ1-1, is GAGVSQSPSNKVTEKGKDVELRCDPISGHTALYWYRQSLGQGLEFLIYFQGNSAPDKSGLPSDRFSAERTGGSVSTLTIQRTQQEDSAVYLCASSSYRVDTEAFFGQGTRLTVV.

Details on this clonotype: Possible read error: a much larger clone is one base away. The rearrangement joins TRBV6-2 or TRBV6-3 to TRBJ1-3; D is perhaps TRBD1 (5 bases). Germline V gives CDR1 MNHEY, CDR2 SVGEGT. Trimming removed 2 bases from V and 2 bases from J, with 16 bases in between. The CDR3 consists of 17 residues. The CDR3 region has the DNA TGTGCCAGCAGTTACGCGGGGGGGGGAGCTACTGGAAACACCATATATTTT. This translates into CASSYAGGGATGNTIYF.

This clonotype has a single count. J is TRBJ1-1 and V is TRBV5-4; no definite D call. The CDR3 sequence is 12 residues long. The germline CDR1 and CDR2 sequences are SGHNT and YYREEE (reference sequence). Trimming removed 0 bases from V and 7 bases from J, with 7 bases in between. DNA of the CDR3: TGTGCCAGCAGCTTGGGAATGGGTGAAGCTTTCTTT. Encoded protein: CASSLGMGEAFF.